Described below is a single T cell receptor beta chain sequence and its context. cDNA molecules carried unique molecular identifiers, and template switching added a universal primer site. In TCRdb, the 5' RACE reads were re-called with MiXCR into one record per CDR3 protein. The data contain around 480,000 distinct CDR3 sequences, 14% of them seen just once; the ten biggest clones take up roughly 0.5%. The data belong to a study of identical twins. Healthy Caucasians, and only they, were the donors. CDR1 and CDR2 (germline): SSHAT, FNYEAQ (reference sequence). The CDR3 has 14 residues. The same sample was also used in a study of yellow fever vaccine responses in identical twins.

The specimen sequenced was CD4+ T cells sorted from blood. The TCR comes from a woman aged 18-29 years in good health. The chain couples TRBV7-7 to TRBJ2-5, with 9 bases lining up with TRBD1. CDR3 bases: TGTGCTAGAAGTCAACAGGGGGCGGGGGAGACCCAGTACTTC. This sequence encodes CARSQQGAGETQYF.